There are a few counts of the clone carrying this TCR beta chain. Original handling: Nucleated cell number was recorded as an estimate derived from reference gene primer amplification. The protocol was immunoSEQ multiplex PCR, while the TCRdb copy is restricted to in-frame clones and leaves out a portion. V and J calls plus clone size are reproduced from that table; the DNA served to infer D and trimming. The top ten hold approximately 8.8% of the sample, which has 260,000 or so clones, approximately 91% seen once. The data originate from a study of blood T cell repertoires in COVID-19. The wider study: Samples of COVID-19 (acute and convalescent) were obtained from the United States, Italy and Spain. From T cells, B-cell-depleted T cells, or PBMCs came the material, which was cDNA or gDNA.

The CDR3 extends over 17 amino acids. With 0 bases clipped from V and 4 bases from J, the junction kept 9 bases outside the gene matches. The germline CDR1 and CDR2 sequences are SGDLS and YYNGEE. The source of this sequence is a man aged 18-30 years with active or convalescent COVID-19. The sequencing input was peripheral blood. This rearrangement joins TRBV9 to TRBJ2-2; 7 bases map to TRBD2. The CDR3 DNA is TGTGCCAGCAGCGTAGGCGGTGGACTAGTGACCACCGGGGAGCTGTTTTTT. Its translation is CASSVGGGLVTTGELFF.